This TCR beta chain appears in the sequencing data of a study of blood T cell repertoires in COVID-19. This table comes from immunoSEQ multiplex PCR, and its TCRdb copy is limited to in-frame clones, with some not included. The repertoire includes roughly 180,000 clones, roughly 85% of them detected once, and nearly 4.5% sits in the top ten. CDR3 size: 16 residues. Germline V CDR1 and CDR2: WNHNN, SYGVQD (reference sequence). V dropped 4 bases and J dropped 6; count of bases not matched to a gene: 4. The chain employs TRBV10-1 and TRBJ2-3, with 16 bases matching TRBD2. This TCR derives from a woman aged 50 to 60 who had recovered from COVID-19. The specimen sequenced was PBMCs or T cells enriched from blood (not recorded which). As DNA, the CDR3 is TGCGCCAGCAGTGGAGGGACTAGCGGGAGGGCGGATACGCAGTATTTT. Its protein is CASSGGTSGRADTQYF.